The 30 T cell receptor beta chains given below trace back to one sample, sequenced in a study of blood T cell repertoires in COVID-19. Assay: immunoSEQ multiplex PCR; the TCRdb copy retains only in-frame clones and omits some. Of 190,000 or so clones in the sample, 75% to 90% were seen once. The sample taken for sequencing was PBMCs or T cells enriched from blood (not recorded which). Every receptor here comes from a woman aged 25 to 39 who had been exposed to COVID-19.

In regard to this clone: The identical CDR3 is also encoded by other nucleotide sequences in the sample. The V gene is TRBV19, the J gene TRBJ1-1; D call uncertain. Germline CDR1 reads LNHDA; CDR2 reads SQIVND (reference sequence). The CDR3 extends over 14 amino acids. Trimming removed 1 base from V and 0 bases from J, with 6 bases in between. The DNA for the CDR3 is TGTGCCAGTAGTATAGGAGGATTGAACACTGAAGCTTTCTTT. This translates into CASSIGGLNTEAFF.

V usage is TRBV5-1 and J usage is TRBJ2-1; 8 nucleotides align to TRBD2. V dropped 0 bases and J dropped 3; count of bases not matched to a gene: 5. The CDR3 runs 16 residues. Looked up from germline, CDR1 is SGHRS and CDR2 is YFSETQ. The CDR3 reads CASSLDGGANYNEQFF. The CDR3 DNA is TGCGCCAGCAGCTTGGACGGGGGGGCCAACTACAATGAGCAGTTCTTC.

The chain carries TRBV5-1 and TRBJ2-7; TRBD1 agrees at 10 bases. This CDR3 spans 15 amino acids. After removal of 3 bases from V and 2 bases from J, the junction contained 5 bases not matched to a gene. Per germline, CDR1 SGHRS and CDR2 YFSETQ. CDR3 in amino acids: CASSSQDRGTYEQYF. CDR3 nucleotide sequence: TGCGCCAGCAGCTCCCAGGACAGGGGGACCTACGAGCAGTACTTC.

V is TRBV3-1 (or the pseudogene TRBV3-2) and J is TRBJ2-7; D is possibly TRBD2 (6 bases). Trimming cost V 0 bases and J 3 bases, with 9 bases left between them. Germline V gene lookup returns CDR1 LGHDT and CDR2 YNNKEL (reference sequence). CDR3 length: 14 amino acids. The CDR3 protein is CASSQEGGNYEQYF. In nucleotides, the CDR3 is TGTGCCAGCAGCCAAGAGGGAGGCAACTACGAGCAGTACTTC.

V usage is TRBV9 and J usage is TRBJ2-7, with 9 bases matching TRBD1. CDR3 length: 15 residues. The trim removed 3 bases at V and 0 bases at J, leaving 4 bases unmatched. The germline V gene encodes CDR1 SGDLS and CDR2 YYNGEE. This CDR3 is CASSDPGQGSYEQYF. CDR3 in DNA: TGTGCCAGCAGCGACCCGGGACAGGGCTCCTACGAGCAGTACTTC.

The chain has TRBV13 and TRBJ2-7; possible D gene TRBD2, 6 bases. The CDR3 length is 16 residues. V was shortened by 2 bases and J by 0 bases, with 14 bases between the two germline ends. Germline V gives CDR1 PRHDT, CDR2 FYEKMQ (reference sequence). CDR3 DNA: TGTGCCAGCAGCTTATGGTATGCGGGGACCTCCTACGAGCAGTACTTC. This translates into CASSLWYAGTSYEQYF.

This clone was observed a single time. The chain employs TRBV29-1 and TRBJ1-4; TRBD1 matches 7 bases. The V segment lost 7 bases and the J segment 5 bases; nucleotides outside the gene matches: 7. Germline V lookup: CDR1 SQVTM, CDR2 ANQGSEA. This CDR3 spans 13 amino acids. CDR3 protein: CSAATGWNEKLFF. CDR3 DNA: TGCAGCGCCGCGACAGGGTGGAATGAAAAACTGTTTTTT. The full variable domain, rest sourced from reference TRBV29-1 and TRBJ1-4, is SAVISQKPSRDICQRGTSLTIQCQVDSQVTMMFWYRQQPGQSLTLIATANQGSEATYESGFVIDKFPISRPNLTFSTLTVSNMSPEDSSIYLCSAATGWNEKLFFGSGTQLSVL.

The chain couples TRBV30 to TRBJ2-3; 11 bases line up with TRBD2. V gave up 2 bases and J gave up 9 bases; unmatched junction bases: 10. This CDR3 has 15 residues. Germline V gene lookup returns CDR1 GTSNPN and CDR2 SVGIG (reference sequence). The CDR3 nucleotides read TGTGCCTGGAGTCCTAGCGGGGGGTTATTGGAAACGCAGTATTTT. Protein: CAWSPSGGLLETQYF.

This chain connects TRBV2 to TRBJ2-2, with D possibly TRBD1 on 7 matching bases. The V end was cut by 6 bases, the J end by 2 bases, with 13 bases between. The CDR3 has 15 residues. In germline, CDR1 is SNHLY, CDR2 FYNNEI. The CDR3 spells CASSFRGVNTGELFF. The CDR3 DNA reads as TGTGCCAGCAGCTTCAGGGGGGTCAACACCGGGGAGCTGTTTTTT.

A note on this clone: Other nucleotide sequences from this sample produce the same CDR3. The genes are TRBV19 and TRBJ2-7; tentative D call: TRBD1 (5 bases). The ends were cut back, 3 bases at V and 2 bases at J, with 8 bases in the middle. Germline V gene sequence: CDR1 LNHDA, CDR2 SQIVND (reference sequence). The CDR3 sequence is 13 residues long. The CDR3 nucleotides read TGTGCCAGTAGTATCACAGGAACCTACGAGCAGTACTTC. Translating gives CASSITGTYEQYF.

The chain joins TRBV10-2 to TRBJ2-2; D uncertain. V was trimmed by 8 bases and J by 6 bases, leaving 10 bases between them. CDR1 WSHSY and CDR2 SAAADI come from the germline V gene. The CDR3 extends over 12 amino acids. For the CDR3, the DNA is TGCGCCAGCCTCTTTGGCCCCGGGGAGCTGTTTTTT. Translation gives CASLFGPGELFF.

V is TRBV27 and J is TRBJ1-1, with no clear D. Germline lookup yields CDR1 MNHEY and CDR2 SMNVEV (reference sequence). The CDR3 contains 13 residues. The V and J ends lost 4 bases and 5 bases respectively, with 11 bases between them. The CDR3 loop reads CASSSFGGTEAFF. The CDR3 DNA is TGTGCCAGCAGTTCCTTTGGCGGGACTGAAGCTTTCTTT.

This chain connects TRBV4-2 to TRBJ2-1, with 9 positions matching TRBD1. The V gene's germline CDR1 is LGHNA and CDR2 YNFKEQ. The CDR3 spans 15 residues. V dropped 4 bases and J dropped 6; count of bases not matched to a gene: 7. CDR3 nucleotide sequence: TGTGCCAGCAGCCGGCGGGACAGGGACCCCAATGAGCAGTTCTTC. The encoded protein is CASSRRDRDPNEQFF.

CDR3 residues: CASSDRDRGTEAFF. The CDR3 DNA follows: TGTGCCAGCAGTGACCGGGACAGGGGCACTGAAGCTTTCTTT. The gene calls are TRBV2 and TRBJ1-1; 10 bases are a match to TRBD1. V trimming: 3 bases; J trimming: 4 bases; junction bases outside the gene matches: 2. The germline CDR1 and CDR2 sequences are SNHLY and FYNNEI. CDR3 size: 14 residues.

The chain links TRBV19 to TRBJ1-2; 9 positions match TRBD1. Germline V gene sequence: CDR1 LNHDA, CDR2 SQIVND (reference sequence). CDR3 length equals 15 residues. V gave up 6 bases and J gave up 4 bases; unmatched junction bases: 9. The chain's CDR3 is CASSPTGGAGYGYTF. The CDR3 DNA reads as TGTGCCAGTAGCCCCACAGGGGGCGCTGGCTATGGCTACACCTTC.

The chain links TRBV10-1 to TRBJ2-1, with a possible D match to TRBD2 (7 bases). V was cut by 9 bases and J by 9 bases, with 24 bases left in between. Germline assignment: CDR1 WNHNN and CDR2 SYGVQD (reference sequence). This CDR3 spans 15 amino acids. The CDR3 is CASGSGSGADIEQFF. DNA for the CDR3: TGCGCCAGTGGTAGCGGGTCGGGGGCGGATATTGAGCAGTTCTTC.

The CDR3 DNA sequence: TGTGCCAGCAGCTTACGAAACCCTACAGGGGGCACCGGGGAGCTGTTTTTT. Translating it yields CASSLRNPTGGTGELFF. The chain couples TRBV7-8 to TRBJ2-2; TRBD1 matches 8 bases. This CDR3 comprises 17 residues. Germline V gene sequence: CDR1 SGHVS, CDR2 FQNEAQ. J gave up 4 bases and V 2 bases, and 9 bases lay outside the gene matches.

The chain couples TRBV9 to TRBJ2-7, with 8 positions matching TRBD2. The V gene's germline CDR1 is SGDLS and CDR2 YYNGEE. Trimming took 2 bases from V and 5 from J; bases not matched to a gene: 12. This CDR3 contains 16 residues. The DNA for the CDR3 is TGTGCCAGCAGCGTGGGTTTCGCGGGGGGTGCCCACGAGCAGTACTTC. This codes for CASSVGFAGGAHEQYF.

This chain joins TRBV5-1 and TRBJ2-3; D is perhaps TRBD2 (5 bases). Deletions cut 2 bases from V and 8 bases from J, with 15 bases between. The CDR3 has 14 residues. Per the germline V gene, CDR1 is SGHRS and CDR2 is YFSETQ. CDR3 nucleotide sequence: TGCGCCAGCAGCTTTAGCGAGCTCACTGGTACGCAGTATTTT. It yields the protein CASSFSELTGTQYF.

This chain connects TRBV10-3 to TRBJ1-2; D is undetermined. The CDR3 has 15 amino acids. V was shortened by 8 bases and J by 4 bases, with 20 bases between the two germline ends. Per the germline V gene, CDR1 is ENHRY and CDR2 is SYGVKD. CDR3 coding DNA: TGTGCCATCGGAGAGGGTGGAGGGAAGGGCTATGGCTACACCTTC. Its translation: CAIGEGGGKGYGYTF.

The chain couples TRBV6-5 to TRBJ2-1; D not resolved. The CDR3 sequence is 13 residues long. The germline CDR1 and CDR2 sequences are MNHEY and SVGAGI. Trimming pared 3 bases from V and 8 bases from J, leaving 11 bases between. CDR3: CASSYRFSDEQFF. The CDR3, as DNA: TGTGCCAGCAGTTATCGGTTCTCGGATGAGCAGTTCTTC.

This clone is a singleton in its sample. V is TRBV7-2 and J is TRBJ1-5; D remains ambiguous. The CDR3 contains 12 residues. V gave up 5 bases and J gave up 7 bases, with 9 bases separating them. CDR1 SGHTA and CDR2 FQGNSA come from the germline V gene. CDR3 DNA: TGTGCCAGCAGCCACAATTTCCAGCCCCAGCATTTT. It specifies CASSHNFQPQHF.

This clone was picked up many times. The chain uses TRBV6-5 and TRBJ2-7; 12 bases are shared with TRBD2. CDR1 is MNHEY and CDR2 is SVGAGI in the germline V gene. The CDR3 loop spans 15 amino acids. V gave up 8 bases and J gave up 3 bases; unmatched junction bases: 8. DNA for the CDR3: TGTGCCAGCCACCCGGGACTAGCGGGTGTCTACGAGCAGTACTTC. Residues: CASHPGLAGVYEQYF.

The chain joins TRBV5-4 to TRBJ2-1, with D uncertain. The CDR3 contains 16 residues. Germline V gene lookup returns CDR1 SGHNT and CDR2 YYREEE (reference sequence). V lost 0 bases and J 2 bases, leaving 12 bases between the germline ends. The CDR3 sequence: CASSLGMGNTYNEQFF. CDR3 nucleotides: TGTGCCAGCAGCTTGGGGATGGGCAACACCTACAATGAGCAGTTCTTC.

The chain joins TRBV7-2 to TRBJ1-5; unclear D gene. The CDR3 runs to 15 residues. The germline V and J ends were trimmed by 5 bases and 4 bases, with 15 bases remaining between them. The V gene's germline CDR1 is SGHTA and CDR2 FQGNSA. CDR3 bases: TGTGCCAGCAGCCTTATGCCGGGGAAGAATCAGCCCCAGCATTTT. Translation gives CASSLMPGKNQPQHF.

The chain is built from TRBV6-1 and TRBJ2-1; 9 bases are shared with TRBD2. J lost 2 bases, V lost 4 bases, and 6 bases had no gene match. CDR1 MNHNS and CDR2 SASEGT come from the germline V gene. The CDR3 extends over 16 amino acids. The CDR3: CASSGGSGGTYNEQFF. The CDR3 DNA reads TGTGCCAGCAGTGGCGGTAGCGGGGGAACCTACAATGAGCAGTTCTTC.

The chain carries TRBV4-2 and TRBJ1-3; D is uncertain. Germline CDR1 and CDR2: LGHNA and YNFKEQ. The CDR3 contains 17 residues. Trimming removed 0 bases from V and 2 bases from J, with 14 bases in between. The CDR3 sequence is CASSQDPLGGPGNTIYF. In DNA form, the CDR3 reads TGTGCCAGCAGCCAAGATCCCCTCGGAGGGCCTGGAAACACCATATATTTT.

The sample holds a few counts of this clone. The chain carries TRBV18 and TRBJ2-7; 7 bases align to TRBD1. The junction had 2 bases not matched to a gene; V was cut back by 1 base and J by 5 bases. This CDR3 has 13 amino acids. CDR1 and CDR2 from the germline V gene are KGHSH and LQKENI. The CDR3 region has the DNA TGTGCCAGCTCACCACGCCAGGGGGACGAGCAGTACTTC. Protein: CASSPRQGDEQYF.

V usage is TRBV5-1 and J usage is TRBJ1-2, with 7 bases identical to TRBD1. After removal of 4 bases from V and 2 bases from J, the junction contained 2 bases not matched to a gene. This CDR3 region has 13 residues. The germline CDR1 and CDR2 sequences are SGHRS and YFSETQ. CDR3 DNA: TGCGCCAGCAGCCCGGGACAGAACTATGGCTACACCTTC. The encoded protein is CASSPGQNYGYTF.

This clone was detected a few times. The chain carries TRBV5-1 and TRBJ1-3; D is possibly TRBD1 (5 bases). The CDR3 runs 16 residues. The ends were cut back, 0 bases at V and 4 bases at J, with 14 bases in the middle. CDR1 is SGHRS and CDR2 is YFSETQ in the germline V gene. In DNA form, the CDR3 reads TGCGCCAGCAGCTTGGCCGGGACTGAGACGGGAAACACCATATATTTT. It encodes CASSLAGTETGNTIYF.